The 3 T cell receptor beta chains listed next were all sequenced from one sample in a study of glioma-infiltrating T cells (dated by TCRdb to the mid-2010s). The data were produced on an Illumina MiSeq. TCR alpha and beta CDR3 regions were amplified with the iRepertoire nested amplicon-rescue multiplex PCR (arm-PCR) platform from RNA. TCRdb reworked the public reads: Q25 trimming with fastp, MiXCR clone assembly, productive beta chains retained. Every distinct CDR3 protein forms one entry, paired with its most common genes and DNA. The sample table contains 160,000 or so distinct CDR3 sequences; only one count was recorded for roughly 45% of them. The ten biggest clones cover roughly 5.5% of the sample. Source material: glioma tissue, nonneoplastic brain tissue, or PBMCs (not recorded which). The receptors originated from a human donor with low-grade glioma or glioblastoma, undergoing nonglioma brain surgery, or in good health (not recorded which).

Comments on this clonotype: A much larger clone sits a single nucleotide away, making a read error possible. The CDR3 region has the DNA TGTGCCAGCAGTGAGTTGACCCACCTGCCAACTCTAAATGAGCAGTACTTC. Translating it yields CASSELTHLPTLNEQYF. The gene calls are TRBV6-1 and TRBJ2-7; D is ambiguous. The V end lost 3 bases, the J end lost 7 bases, and 25 bases lay between the germline ends. The CDR3 contains 17 residues. Germline CDR1 is MNHNS and CDR2 is SASEGT.

This clonotype has at least ten counts. This chain joins TRBV20-1 and TRBJ2-3, with 13 bases matching TRBD2. CDR1 is DFQATT, CDR2 SNEGSKA, per germline (reference sequence). The junction had 7 bases not matched to a gene; V was cut back by 4 bases and J by 6 bases. This CDR3 has 15 amino acids. The DNA of the CDR3 is TGCAGTGCTAACGACGGACTAGCGGGAGTCGATACGCAGTATTTT. Encoded protein: CSANDGLAGVDTQYF.

Turning to this clonotype: A much larger clone lies a single base off, so this may be a read error. The chain is built from TRBV2 and TRBJ1-1; D is perhaps TRBD1 (6 bases). Germline V gives CDR1 SNHLY, CDR2 FYNNEI. This CDR3 is built from 14 residues. V was pared by 7 bases and J by 4 bases, with 16 bases between. CDR3 sequence: CASKGRSGATEAFF. The CDR3 bases are TGTGCCAGCAAGGGCAGATCAGGGGCCACTGAAGCTTTCTTT. Looking up the rest from reference TRBV2 and TRBJ1-1 gives the full variable domain: EPEVTQTPSHQVTQMGQEVILRCVPISNHLYFYWYRQILGQKVEFLVSFYNNEISEKSEIFDDQFSVERPDGSNFTLKIRSTKLEDSAMYFCASKGRSGATEAFFGQGTRLTVV.